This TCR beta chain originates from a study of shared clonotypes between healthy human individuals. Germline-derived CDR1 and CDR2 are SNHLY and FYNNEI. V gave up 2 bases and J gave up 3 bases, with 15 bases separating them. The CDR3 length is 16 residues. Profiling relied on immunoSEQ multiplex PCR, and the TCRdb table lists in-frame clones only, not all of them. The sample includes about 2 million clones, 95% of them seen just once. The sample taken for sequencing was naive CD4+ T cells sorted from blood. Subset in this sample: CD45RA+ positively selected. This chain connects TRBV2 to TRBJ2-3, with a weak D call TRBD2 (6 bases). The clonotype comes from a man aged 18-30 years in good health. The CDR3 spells CASSEQGNGGTDTQYF. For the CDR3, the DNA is TGTGCCAGCAGTGAACAAGGGAATGGGGGGACAGATACGCAGTATTTT. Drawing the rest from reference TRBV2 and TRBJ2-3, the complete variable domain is EPEVTQTPSHQVTQMGQEVILRCVPISNHLYFYWYRQILGQKVEFLVSFYNNEISEKSEIFDDQFSVERPDGSNFTLKIRSTKLEDSAMYFCASSEQGNGGTDTQYFGPGTRLTVL.